The 13 T cell receptor beta chains below come from one sample, sequenced in a study of blood T cell repertoires in COVID-19. Generated by immunoSEQ multiplex PCR, the TCRdb table keeps only in-frame clones and is missing some. The sample carries about 130,000 clones, around four fifths recorded once. The specimen sequenced was peripheral blood. The receptors stem from a man aged 55 to 70 with acute or convalescent COVID-19.

The chain has TRBV5-4 and TRBJ2-7, with D possibly being TRBD2 (5 bases). The V gene lost 0 bases and the J gene lost 7 bases, with 20 bases spanning the gap. CDR1 and CDR2 from the germline V gene are SGHNT and YYREEE (reference sequence). The CDR3 covers 16 residues. CDR3 DNA sequence: TGTGCCAGCAGCTTGGCCTTGGCCCGGGGATCAAGGGAGCAGTACTTC. Its translation is CASSLALARGSREQYF.

CDR3 sequence reads: CASSWQRQGGSLGRDTQYF. The CDR3 coding sequence is TGCGCCAGCAGCTGGCAAAGACAGGGGGGATCGCTTGGGCGAGATACGCAGTATTTT. J is TRBJ2-3 and V is TRBV5-1; 9 nucleotides align to TRBD1. CDR3 size: 19 residues. J gave up 5 bases and V 3 bases, and 19 bases lay outside the gene matches. Germline lookup yields CDR1 SGHRS and CDR2 YFSETQ.

V gene TRBV19 combines with J gene TRBJ2-1; 14 bases agree with TRBD2. CDR1 is LNHDA, CDR2 SQIVND, per germline (reference sequence). CDR3 length equals 16 residues. Trimming removed 7 bases from V and 2 bases from J; junction bases left unmatched: 4. The chain's CDR3 is CASTRTSGGTYNEQFF. DNA of the CDR3: TGTGCCAGTACGAGGACTAGCGGGGGGACCTACAATGAGCAGTTCTTC.

This chain uses TRBV6-5 with TRBJ1-2, with D maybe TRBD1 (5 bases). Per the germline V gene, CDR1 is MNHEY and CDR2 is SVGAGI. The CDR3 is made up of 13 amino acids. Trimming took off 2 bases at V and 4 bases at J, with 8 bases between the two ends. The CDR3 nucleotides are TGTGCCAGCAGTTACAACAGGTTCTATGGCTACACCTTC. Translated: CASSYNRFYGYTF.

This rearrangement joins TRBV3-1 (or the pseudogene TRBV3-2) to TRBJ1-2, with 7 bases that match TRBD1. The ends lost 1 base at V and 3 bases at J; junction bases unmatched: 5. The CDR3 has 15 residues. Germline V gives CDR1 LGHDT, CDR2 YNNKEL (reference sequence). CDR3 bases: TGTGCCAGCAGCCAAGGCCAGGGGGGACACTATGGCTACACCTTC. It translates to CASSQGQGGHYGYTF.

The chain couples TRBV7-3 to TRBJ2-1, with D perhaps TRBD1 (6 bases). This CDR3 region has 17 residues. V lost 1 base, J lost 8 bases, and 21 bases lay in between. Per germline, CDR1 SGHTA and CDR2 FQGTGA. CDR3 nucleotides: TGTGCCAGCAGCTTAAAAAGGACAGAAAATGTATTGGATGAGCAGTTCTTC. Its translation: CASSLKRTENVLDEQFF.

The chain has TRBV11-1 and TRBJ1-1; no reliable D call. V lost 8 bases and J lost 0, with 10 bases in between. The CDR3 has 13 amino acids. Germline V CDR1 and CDR2: SGHAT, FQDESV (reference sequence). CDR3 protein: CASAREMNTEAFF. The CDR3 nucleotides are TGTGCCAGCGCTCGGGAGATGAACACTGAAGCTTTCTTT.

The chain recombines TRBV6-5 with TRBJ2-4, with TRBD1 matching 12 bases. Germline V gives CDR1 MNHEY, CDR2 SVGAGI. The V gene end was trimmed by 2 bases and the J gene end by 2 bases; junction bases not matched to a gene: 1. The CDR3 totals 16 residues. For the CDR3, the DNA is TGTGCCAGCAGTTACGGGACAGGGGGCACCAAAAACATTCAGTACTTC. This codes for CASSYGTGGTKNIQYF.

Worth noting for this clone: The junction and the germline gene differ at one end; a read error may be behind it. The rearrangement links TRBV2 to TRBJ2-1; TRBD2 matches 11 bases. This CDR3 is 11 amino acids long. Germline-derived CDR1 and CDR2 are SNHLY and FYNNEI. For the CDR3, the DNA is TGTGCCAGCAGTTATAGCGGGAGGGAGGTCTTC. Translated: CASSYSGREVF.

The chain uses TRBV6-2 or TRBV6-3 and TRBJ1-1; 7 bases agree with TRBD1. Germline V gene sequence: CDR1 MNHEY, CDR2 SVGEGT. CDR3 length: 15 residues. V was clipped by 4 bases and J by 1 base; unmatched bases: 6. CDR3 sequence reads: CASSWGTGANTEAFF. The CDR3 DNA reads as TGTGCCAGCAGTTGGGGAACAGGGGCGAACACTGAAGCTTTCTTT.

The chain has TRBV20-1 and TRBJ1-2; D not resolved. Germline V CDR1 and CDR2: DFQATT, SNEGSKA (reference sequence). The length of the CDR3 is 11 residues. V shed 1 base and J shed 4 bases, with 4 bases lying between them. CDR3 region: CSARGGYGYTF. The CDR3 coding sequence is TGCAGTGCTAGAGGCGGCTATGGCTACACCTTC.

The chain carries TRBV3-1 (or the pseudogene TRBV3-2) and TRBJ1-1, with 10 bases fitting TRBD1. Per germline, CDR1 LGHDT and CDR2 YNNKEL (reference sequence). V shed 5 bases, J shed 2 bases, and the junction held 11 bases outside the gene matches. This CDR3 has 17 amino acids. The CDR3 DNA sequence: TGTGCCAGCAGCTGGACAGGGGGGATTCTCTTAAACACTGAAGCTTTCTTT. Its translation: CASSWTGGILLNTEAFF.

With respect to this clone: This specimen includes other DNA sequences encoding the same CDR3. The chain links TRBV28 to TRBJ1-1; D gene uncertain. V shed 6 bases and J shed 1 base, with 9 bases lying between them. CDR1 is MDHEN, CDR2 SYDVKM, per germline. CDR3 length: 13 amino acids. As DNA, the CDR3 is TGTGCCAGCAGCCTGACGGGGAACACTGAAGCTTTCTTT. This codes for CASSLTGNTEAFF.